This is a list of T cell receptor beta chains from one sample in a study of blood T cells in healthy people across ages. One entry per CDR3 protein, called by TCRdb with MiXCR from the 5' RACE reads. The table has under 2,000,000 distinct CDR3 sequences, around 50% seen once. Sequenced material: blood. The receptor set was obtained from a woman aged 40 to 50 in good health. CDR3s include the opening cysteine and the closing phenylalanine or tryptophan. The order of the fields is J gene, D gene, V gene, clone size, CDR3 DNA, CDR3 protein. A D gene is named only where the DNA matches it firmly. Rows give clone size only sometimes, using once, few, many, or a class for an expanded clone.

>TRBJ2-1|TRBD1|TRBV24-1|few
TGTGCCACCAGTAAGGACAGGGCCGGGGTTTACAATGAGCAGTTCTTC
CATSKDRAGVYNEQFF
>TRBJ1-5|-|TRBV28|-
TGTGCCAGCACCAATACTAGGTGGGGTGGCAATCAGCCCCAGCATTTT
CASTNTRWGGNQPQHF
>TRBJ1-1|TRBD1|TRBV4-1|few
TGCGCCAGCAGCCAAGGAGGAGGAGACAGGGGATTAACTGAAGCTTTCTTT
CASSQGGGDRGLTEAFF
>TRBJ1-6|-|TRBV10-3|-
TGTGCCATCAGTGAGTCTTTAGGTTCACCCCTCCACTTT
CAISESLGSPLHF
>TRBJ2-1|TRBD2|TRBV20-1|few
TGCAGTGCCGGACAAGCGGGGGGGCGAAATGAGCAGTTCTTC
CSAGQAGGRNEQFF
>TRBJ1-2|TRBD1|TRBV20-1|-
TGCAGTGCCCTAGCCCCGGGACAGGGAGGGTTCTATGGCTACACCTTC
CSALAPGQGGFYGYTF
>TRBJ2-7|TRBD1|TRBV12-3/TRBV12-4|once
TGTGCCAGCAGTGTTGACAGGGGGCGGTACGAGCAGTACTTC
CASSVDRGRYEQYF
>TRBJ2-7|-|TRBV7-2|-
TGTGCCAGCAGCTTGACAGCCCGTTTCTACTACGAGCAGTACTTC
CASSLTARFYYEQYF
>TRBJ2-7|-|TRBV10-3|few
TGTGCCATCAGTGATGGGAGAACTACCAATGAGCAGTACTTC
CAISDGRTTNEQYF
>TRBJ2-1|TRBD2|TRBV18|few
TGTGCCAGCTCACCGAGGACTAGCGCTTACAATGAGCAGTTCTTC
CASSPRTSAYNEQFF
>TRBJ2-7|-|TRBV12-3/TRBV12-4|-
TGTGCCAGCAGTCAGATTGGGGAGCAGTACTTC
CASSQIGEQYF
>TRBJ2-3|TRBD2|TRBV24-1|-
TGTGCCACCAGTGACCACTCCGGACTAGCGGGGGGCGGAGATACGCAGTATTTT
CATSDHSGLAGGGDTQYF
>TRBJ1-1|TRBD1|TRBV20-1|-
TGCAGTGCTAGTCTCACAACAGGGGCTCAAATCGGGACTGAAGCTTTCTTT
CSASLTTGAQIGTEAFF